Each of the 30 T cell receptor beta chains below was sequenced from the same sample in a study of post-analysis software for immune sequencing data. Unique molecular identifiers had been added to the TCR beta cDNA libraries. TCRdb itself ran the PCR reads through MiXCR, one entry per CDR3 protein. In the table there are about 160,000 distinct CDR3 sequences, under 40% of which are singletons. The specimen comprised blood, sampled after autologous hematopoietic stem cell transplantation. Source of these receptors: a girl aged 5-17 years with multiple sclerosis.

This clonotype has more than one count but fewer than ten. This chain uses TRBV12-3 or TRBV12-4 with TRBJ2-1; TRBD1 aligns across 7 bases. Trimming cost V 6 bases and J 7 bases; bases outside gene matches: 9. The CDR3 has 14 residues. Here the CDR3 reads CASRPGTALNEQFF. CDR3 DNA: TGTGCCAGCAGACCCGGGACAGCGTTGAATGAGCAGTTCTTC.

Worth noting for this clonotype: The DNA is omitted, as the CDR3 cannot be located on it reliably, and the CDR3 follows TCRdb's listing. This chain uses TRBV5-5 with TRBJ2-5. The CDR3 has 13 residues if both end residues are counted. Germline assignment: CDR1 SGHKS and CDR2 YYEKEE (reference sequence). This CDR3 reads CASSFGFLETQYF.

This clonotype was observed at least ten times. The chain links TRBV20-1 to TRBJ1-2; D perhaps matches TRBD1 (5 bases). This CDR3 contains 12 residues. Looked up from germline, CDR1 is DFQATT and CDR2 is SNEGSKA (reference sequence). CDR3 loop: CSIQVPNYGYTF. The CDR3 region has the DNA TGCAGCATACAGGTTCCTAACTATGGCTACACCTTC.

This chain joins TRBV12-3 or TRBV12-4 and TRBJ2-5; TRBD1 aligns across 7 bases. The V segment lost 4 bases and the J segment 11 bases; nucleotides outside the gene matches: 10. The CDR3 length is 13 residues. The CDR3 region is CASSYRGLGEQYF. CDR3 coding DNA: TGTGCCAGCAGTTACAGGGGTCTGGGGGAGCAGTACTTC.

The CDR3 spells CASGPQGNTEAFF. CDR3 sequence (DNA): TGTGCTAGTGGGCCCCAGGGGAACACTGAAGCTTTCTTT. The rearrangement joins TRBV12-5 to TRBJ1-1; D possibly corresponds to TRBD1 (5 bases). This CDR3 is built from 13 residues. CDR1 is LGHNT, CDR2 FRNRAP, per germline. Trimming pared 6 bases from V and 1 base from J, leaving 9 bases between.

Only a few counts were recorded for this clonotype. CDR3 bases: TGTGCCAGCAGCCAAGATGGGACAGGCACAGATACGCAGTATTTT. Amino acids: CASSQDGTGTDTQYF. The chain is built from TRBV4-2 and TRBJ2-3; 7 bases fit TRBD1. The CDR3 runs to 15 residues. The trim removed 0 bases at V and 1 base at J, leaving 1 base unmatched. Germline V lookup: CDR1 LGHNA, CDR2 YNFKEQ.

This chain uses TRBV14 with TRBJ2-7, with D possibly being TRBD2 (7 bases). This CDR3 is 16 amino acids long. V lost 2 bases to trimming and J lost 3 bases, with 17 bases between them. The germline V gene encodes CDR1 SGHDN and CDR2 FVKESK. Written as DNA, the CDR3 is TGTGCCAGCAGCCAAATCAACGGGGGGCCGTTCTACGAGCAGTACTTC. Translated, it gives CASSQINGGPFYEQYF.

This clonotype was found a few times. The V gene is TRBV9, the J gene TRBJ2-3, with 12 bases aligning to TRBD2. Germline loops: CDR1 SGDLS, CDR2 YYNGEE. Germline trimming cut 4 bases from V and 5 bases from J; bases unmatched to any gene: 11. CDR3 length: 17 residues. CDR3 in amino acids: CASSSQGLAGMGDTQYF. The CDR3 coding sequence is TGTGCCAGCAGCTCCCAAGGACTAGCGGGAATGGGAGATACGCAGTATTTT.

This clonotype was seen only a few times. The chain joins TRBV5-1 to TRBJ2-3; D is tentatively TRBD1 or TRBD2 (5 bases each). CDR3 length: 14 residues. CDR1 and CDR2 from the germline V gene are SGHRS and YFSETQ. Deletions cut 0 bases from V and 4 bases from J, with 9 bases between. The chain's CDR3 is CASSLVEGPDTQYF. CDR3 coding DNA: TGCGCCAGCAGCTTGGTTGAGGGGCCAGATACGCAGTATTTT. Full variable domain (remainder filled in from reference TRBV5-1 and TRBJ2-3): KAGVTQTPRYLIKTRGQQVTLSCSPISGHRSVSWYQQTPGQGLQFLFEYFSETQRNKGNFPGRFSGRQFSNSRSEMNVSTLELGDSALYLCASSLVEGPDTQYFGPGTRLTVL.

The genes are TRBV7-2 and TRBJ2-7; 9 bases match TRBD2. The CDR3 length is 18 residues. In germline, CDR1 is SGHTA, CDR2 FQGNSA. J lost 2 bases, V lost 0 bases, and 11 bases had no gene match. The CDR3 loop reads CASSLAASGRTTTYEQYF. In DNA form, the CDR3 reads TGTGCCAGCAGCTTAGCCGCCAGCGGGAGGACCACTACCTACGAGCAGTACTTC.

The rearrangement links TRBV6-5 to TRBJ1-2; perhaps TRBD1 as D (5 bases). CDR3 length: 14 amino acids. Trimming took 0 bases from V and 2 from J, leaving 7 bases between them. CDR1 MNHEY and CDR2 SVGAGI come from the germline V gene. The CDR3 DNA reads TGTGCCAGCAGTTACTCGTCAGGGAACTATGGCTACACCTTC. Translated: CASSYSSGNYGYTF.

As to this clonotype: A much bigger clone sits one base away, suggesting this may be a read error. The V call is TRBV21-1, the J call TRBJ2-1; the DNA was not compared with TRBD1, the D call given in the table. TRBV21-1 has pseudogene status. The CDR3 totals 15 residues. In nucleotides, the CDR3 is TGTGCCGGCCCCTCGACAGATACCTCCTACAATGAGCAGTTCTTC. This translates into CAGPSTDTSYNEQFF.

The rearrangement joins TRBV3-1 to TRBJ2-4; tentatively, D is TRBD2 (7 bases). The CDR3 has 14 residues. The ends were cut back, 6 bases at V and 15 bases at J, with 24 bases in the middle. CDR1 and CDR2 from the germline V gene are LGHDT and YNNKEL (reference sequence). This chain's CDR3 is CASRAGAGVKTLYF. The CDR3 DNA sequence: TGTGCCAGCAGAGCAGGGGCGGGAGTGAAGACCCTGTACTTC.

This clonotype was seen a handful of times. The genes are TRBV27 and TRBJ2-1; perhaps TRBD2 as D (5 bases). The CDR3 runs to 17 residues. Germline V lookup: CDR1 MNHEY, CDR2 SMNVEV (reference sequence). Trimming took 4 bases from V and 0 from J, leaving 16 bases between them. The CDR3 DNA sequence: TGTGCCAGCAGTTCGATCGGGAATCCCCGCTCCTACAATGAGCAGTTCTTC. Translation gives CASSSIGNPRSYNEQFF.

This clonotype turned up a few times. This chain connects TRBV27 to TRBJ2-1, with a tentative D call TRBD1 (6 bases). With 5 bases removed from V and 10 bases from J, the gap between germline ends came to 12 bases. The CDR3 loop spans 12 amino acids. Germline V gives CDR1 MNHEY, CDR2 SMNVEV (reference sequence). The CDR3 reads CASSPQGSEQFF. CDR3 DNA sequence: TGTGCCAGCAGTCCCCAGGGGAGCGAGCAGTTCTTC.

The chain couples TRBV7-2 to TRBJ2-7; TRBD2 agrees at 8 bases. The germline CDR1 and CDR2 sequences are SGHTA and FQGNSA. The CDR3 has 14 residues. The V and J ends lost 5 bases and 5 bases, in that order; junction bases with no gene match: 8. The CDR3 DNA reads TGTGCCAGCAGCCCGCCGGGACTAGGAAACGAGCAGTACTTC. Residues: CASSPPGLGNEQYF.

This chain links TRBV4-3 with TRBJ2-7; perhaps TRBD2 as D (6 bases). The CDR3 length is 17 residues. Trimming removed 0 bases from V and 2 bases from J, with 17 bases in between. Germline loops: CDR1 LGHNA, CDR2 YSLEER. Here the CDR3 reads CASSQDILAYNTYEQYF. The CDR3 region has the DNA TGCGCCAGCAGCCAAGATATCCTAGCGTACAATACCTACGAGCAGTACTTC.

The chain joins TRBV6-1 to TRBJ2-5; 9 bases are shared with TRBD1. V was pared by 9 bases and J by 1 base, with 12 bases of the junction left unmatched. The V gene's germline CDR1 is MNHNS and CDR2 SASEGT. CDR3 size: 16 residues. DNA for the CDR3: TGTGCCAGTCATCCCGGGACAGGGCCCCTCCAAGAGACCCAGTACTTC. Its translation: CASHPGTGPLQETQYF.

The genes are TRBV29-1 and TRBJ1-2; TRBD1 aligns across 9 bases. This CDR3 region has 12 residues. Germline V lookup: CDR1 SQVTM, CDR2 ANQGSEA. Trimming took 7 bases from V and 3 from J; bases not matched to a gene: 3. The CDR3 region has the DNA TGCAGCGGGGGGGACAGGGACTATGGCTACACCTTC. Translated: CSGGDRDYGYTF.

V is TRBV3-1 and J is TRBJ1-1; weak D call: TRBD1 (5 bases). From germline, CDR1 is LGHDT and CDR2 YNNKEL (reference sequence). V was clipped by 4 bases and J by 4 bases, with 16 bases between them. The CDR3 runs to 15 residues. CDR3 sequence reads: CASSPSWGTSTEAFF. As DNA, the CDR3 is TGTGCCAGCAGCCCATCTTGGGGGACCAGCACTGAAGCTTTCTTT.

A few counts support this clonotype. One junction end disagrees with the germline gene, perhaps due to a read error. V gene TRBV20-1 combines with J gene TRBJ2-6; 8 positions match TRBD2. Per germline, CDR1 DFQATT and CDR2 SNEGSKA (reference sequence). The CDR3 extends over 16 amino acids. The CDR3 spells CSATAGGVSGTNVLTF. CDR3 sequence (DNA): TGCAGTGCTACGGCGGGAGGCGTCTCTGGGACCAACGTCCTGACTTTC.

On this clonotype: One end of the junction does not line up with germline, which may come from a read error. V gene TRBV20-1 combines with J gene TRBJ2-5, with 11 bases that match TRBD2. The DNA end is more similar to TRBJ2-7, so the J call may be wrong. CDR3 size: 16 residues. Per the germline V gene, CDR1 is DFQATT and CDR2 is SNEGSKA (reference sequence). The CDR3 bases are TGCGGTGCTAGAGATTTCCGTACTAGCGGGAGTGGCGAGCAGTACTTC. The encoded protein is CGARDFRTSGSGEQYF.

This clonotype was observed many times. The J gene is TRBJ2-7, the V gene TRBV29-1; TRBD2 matches 8 bases. The CDR3 loop spans 14 amino acids. The V and J ends lost 4 bases and 2 bases, in that order; junction bases with no gene match: 7. Germline V gives CDR1 SQVTM, CDR2 ANQGSEA. The CDR3: CSVAGLVGPYEQYF. The DNA of the CDR3 is TGCAGCGTTGCGGGACTAGTGGGTCCCTACGAGCAGTACTTC.

This clonotype was seen more than once but under ten times. V usage is TRBV12-3 or TRBV12-4 and J usage is TRBJ1-4; weak D call: TRBD1 (5 bases). The CDR3 has 14 residues. The ends were cut back, 2 bases at V and 7 bases at J, with 11 bases in the middle. CDR3 amino acids: CASSLQGIGEKLFF. The CDR3 bases are TGTGCCAGCAGTTTACAGGGAATAGGTGAAAAACTGTTTTTT.

J is TRBJ1-2 and V is TRBV6-5; 11 nucleotides align to TRBD1. V shed 6 bases and J 8 bases; nucleotides not matched to a gene: 5. The CDR3 contains 13 residues. Germline CDR1 and CDR2: MNHEY and SVGAGI. CDR3 bases: TGTGCCAGCAGCCCCAGGACAGGGGGCGGCTACACCTTC. This codes for CASSPRTGGGYTF.

This clonotype was seen more than once but under ten times. The rearrangement joins TRBV18 to TRBJ1-1; 8 nucleotides line up with TRBD1. V lost 3 bases to trimming and J lost 6 bases; unmatched junction nucleotides: 6. CDR1 is KGHSH, CDR2 LQKENI, per germline. This CDR3 is built from 14 residues. This chain's CDR3 is CASSPKTGVAEAFF. CDR3 nucleotides: TGTGCCAGCTCACCGAAGACAGGGGTCGCTGAAGCTTTCTTT.

The chain links TRBV20-1 to TRBJ1-5, with 8 bases matching TRBD1. This CDR3 contains 16 residues. Germline CDR1 and CDR2: DFQATT and SNEGSKA (reference sequence). J was trimmed by 1 base and V by 2 bases; bases with no gene match: 7. CDR3 in amino acids: CSARRGTGGSNQPQHF. The CDR3 DNA reads TGCAGTGCTAGACGGGGGACAGGAGGGAGCAATCAGCCCCAGCATTTT.

This chain uses TRBV12-3 or TRBV12-4 with TRBJ2-2; D remains unclear. The CDR3 is 13 amino acids. V shed 3 bases and J shed 4 bases, with 6 bases lying between them. CDR3 in amino acids: CASSLTSTGELFF. The DNA of the CDR3 is TGTGCCAGCAGTTTGACCAGCACCGGGGAGCTGTTTTTT.

V is TRBV5-1 and J is TRBJ2-3, with 15 positions matching TRBD2. Germline V CDR1 and CDR2: SGHRS, YFSETQ. V trimming: 4 bases; J trimming: 5 bases; junction bases outside the gene matches: 5. The length of the CDR3 is 16 residues. The CDR3 region has the DNA TGCGCCAGCAGCCGGACTAGCGGGGGGGCAGGAGATACGCAGTATTTT. It translates to CASSRTSGGAGDTQYF.

This clonotype has a handful of counts. The J gene is TRBJ1-1, the V gene TRBV7-8; D might be TRBD1 (6 bases). This CDR3 spans 18 amino acids. Trimming took 0 bases from V and 2 from J, leaving 19 bases between them. Germline values: CDR1 SGHVS, CDR2 FQNEAQ. The CDR3 DNA sequence: TGTGCCAGCAGCTTAGCACTTGGGGGGACACGGACAAACACTGAAGCTTTCTTT. The encoded protein is CASSLALGGTRTNTEAFF.